Each of the 30 T cell receptor beta chains below was sequenced from the same sample in a study of shared clonotypes between healthy human individuals. Naive CD8 cells, CD45RO-negative and positively selected for CCR7, excluded terminally differentiated effector memory CD45RA+ cells. Repertoires were generated with immunoSEQ multiplex PCR, while TCRdb's copy carries only in-frame clones and drops some. The table records roughly 650,000 clones, 95% to 96% of them present only once. Specimen: naive CD8+ T cells sorted from blood. All receptors come from a woman aged 30 to 39 in good health.

The rearrangement links TRBV11-2 to TRBJ2-1; 9 bases line up with TRBD2. The CDR3 has 13 residues. Per germline, CDR1 SGHAT and CDR2 FQNNGV. The V gene end was trimmed by 4 bases and the J gene end by 7 bases; junction bases not matched to a gene: 2. In nucleotides, the CDR3 is TGTGCCAGCAGCTGGACTAGCGCTAATGAGCAGTTCTTC. This codes for CASSWTSANEQFF.

The gene calls are TRBV28 and TRBJ2-3; D may be TRBD1 or TRBD2 (5 bases each). The germline V gene encodes CDR1 MDHEN and CDR2 SYDVKM. The CDR3 is 14 amino acids. Trimming stripped 11 bases from V and 4 bases from J, with 19 bases between. CDR3 in amino acids: CAPGGALFADTQYF. CDR3 DNA: TGTGCCCCTGGGGGTGCCCTTTTTGCAGATACGCAGTATTTT.

The CDR3 DNA sequence: TGTGCCAGCAGCGGGGGCTATCGGGGAGATCCTTACAATGAGCAGTTCTTC. This codes for CASSGGYRGDPYNEQFF. The V gene is TRBV9, the J gene TRBJ2-1, with D possibly called TRBD1 or TRBD2 (5 bases each). Germline-derived CDR1 and CDR2 are SGDLS and YYNGEE. The germline V and J ends were trimmed by 3 bases and 4 bases, with 20 bases remaining between them. The CDR3 sequence is 17 residues long.

The chain recombines TRBV11-2 with TRBJ1-2; D might be TRBD1 (6 bases). Germline CDR1 and CDR2: SGHAT and FQNNGV. CDR3 length equals 13 residues. The V end lost 2 bases, the J end lost 6 bases, and 10 bases lay between the germline ends. CDR3 bases: TGTGCCAGCAGCTTAAACAGGGCAGATGGCTACACCTTC. This gives the protein CASSLNRADGYTF. Filled out from reference TRBV11-2 and TRBJ1-2, the complete variable domain reads EAGVAQSPRYKIIEKRQSVAFWCNPISGHATLYWYQQILGQGPKLLIQFQNNGVVDDSQLPKDRFSAERLKGVDSTLKIQPAKLEDSAVYLCASSLNRADGYTFGSGTRLTVV.

The chain couples TRBV6-1 to TRBJ2-2; D is perhaps TRBD1 or TRBD2 (5 bases each). From germline, CDR1 is MNHNS and CDR2 SASEGT. Trimming took 2 bases from V and 8 from J, leaving 18 bases between them. This CDR3 is built from 16 residues. CDR3 nucleotides: TGTGCCAGCAGTGAACGGGGACGGTCGGGGCGAGGGGAGCTGTTTTTT. This sequence encodes CASSERGRSGRGELFF.

The chain links TRBV6-5 to TRBJ2-1; 9 positions match TRBD1. The junction had 6 bases not matched to a gene; V was cut back by 6 bases and J by 3 bases. Germline V CDR1 and CDR2: MNHEY, SVGAGI. This CDR3 is built from 15 residues. The CDR3 DNA reads as TGTGCCAGCAGCCAAGGACAGGGGAGCTACAATGAGCAGTTCTTC. It is translated as CASSQGQGSYNEQFF.

The chain employs TRBV27 and TRBJ2-7; D gene ambiguous. The CDR3 loop spans 13 amino acids. Germline V lookup: CDR1 MNHEY, CDR2 SMNVEV (reference sequence). V dropped 0 bases and J dropped 3 bases, with 6 bases sitting between them. CDR3 bases: TGTGCCAGCAGTTTATCTTGGAGCTACGAGCAGTACTTC. It is translated as CASSLSWSYEQYF.

The rearrangement uses TRBV9 and TRBJ2-7, with 8 bases that match TRBD1. Germline V CDR1 and CDR2: SGDLS, YYNGEE. This CDR3 region has 15 residues. Trimming removed 2 bases from V and 5 bases from J; junction bases left unmatched: 9. CDR3 loop: CASSVQGTGIDEQYF. CDR3 coding DNA: TGTGCCAGCAGCGTCCAAGGGACAGGCATCGACGAGCAGTACTTC.

The chain employs TRBV4-1 and TRBJ2-5; D gene ambiguous. The CDR3 runs 15 residues. CDR1 is MGHRA and CDR2 is YSYEKL in the germline V gene. V dropped 0 bases and J dropped 5 bases, with 13 bases sitting between them. This CDR3 reads CASSQEGRQTETQYF. CDR3 in DNA: TGCGCCAGCAGCCAAGAGGGCAGGCAGACGGAGACCCAGTACTTC.

The chain has TRBV10-3 and TRBJ2-5; TRBD1 might be the D (6 bases). Judging by the DNA end, TRBJ2-7 fits better; the J call may be wrong. Germline-derived CDR1 and CDR2 are ENHRY and SYGVKD. There are 16 residues in the CDR3. The CDR3 here is CAISESTPDSTYEQYF. The CDR3 DNA reads as TGTGCCATCAGTGAGTCGACTCCGGACAGTACCTACGAGCAGTACTTC.

This clone was counted once. The gene calls are TRBV9 and TRBJ1-2; D gene uncertain. CDR3 length equals 14 residues. Trimming left V 3 bases short and J 8 bases short, with 17 bases between. In germline, CDR1 is SGDLS, CDR2 YYNGEE. CDR3 sequence: CASSAIIGGVGYTF. The CDR3 nucleotides read TGTGCCAGCAGCGCAATTATCGGAGGAGTCGGCTACACCTTC. The entire variable domain, with the rest obtained from reference TRBV9 and TRBJ1-2, is as follows: DSGVTQTPKHLITATGQRVTLRCSPRSGDLSVYWYQQSLDQGLQFLIQYYNGEERAKGNILERFSAQQFPDLHSELNLSSLELGDSALYFCASSAIIGGVGYTFGSGTRLTVV.

This chain uses TRBV28 with TRBJ1-1; tentative D call: TRBD1 (5 bases). V was cut by 3 bases and J by 5 bases, with 13 bases left in between. The CDR3 loop spans 14 amino acids. Germline CDR1 and CDR2: MDHEN and SYDVKM. CDR3 DNA: TGTGCCAGCAGTTTTAGCAGGGTAGGGACTGAAGCTTTCTTT. Amino acid sequence: CASSFSRVGTEAFF.

This clone was seen just once. This sequence joins TRBV9 and TRBJ2-1, with 9 positions matching TRBD2. The CDR3 is made up of 16 amino acids. Germline V gene data show CDR1 as SGDLS and CDR2 as YYNGEE. Trimming removed 0 bases from V and 8 bases from J; junction bases left unmatched: 9. The CDR3 loop is CASSVGGSGSLDEQFF. The CDR3 DNA reads TGTGCCAGCAGCGTAGGGGGTAGCGGGAGTCTCGATGAGCAGTTCTTC.

The chain links TRBV6-5 to TRBJ2-3, with D unclear. The germline gives CDR1 MNHEY, CDR2 SVGAGI. Trimming took 0 bases from V and 6 from J, leaving 7 bases between them. The CDR3 runs to 13 residues. The CDR3 sequence: CASSYSNGDTQYF. The CDR3 nucleotides read TGTGCCAGCAGTTACTCGAATGGGGATACGCAGTATTTT.

The rearrangement uses TRBV5-4 and TRBJ2-1, with no clear D. Trimming pared 0 bases from V and 7 bases from J, leaving 14 bases between. CDR1 and CDR2 (germline): SGHNT, YYREEE (reference sequence). The length of the CDR3 is 15 residues. CDR3 coding DNA: TGTGCCAGCAGCTTGGATGAAATATTACCTAATGAGCAGTTCTTC. Its protein product is CASSLDEILPNEQFF.

CDR3 region: CASRGHSNGYTF. Here the CDR3 DNA reads TGTGCCAGCAGGGGCCACTCGAATGGCTACACCTTC. This chain connects TRBV28 to TRBJ1-2, with no clear D. The CDR3 spans 12 residues. The V end lost 6 bases, the J end lost 6 bases, and 11 bases lay between the germline ends. Germline CDR1 is MDHEN and CDR2 is SYDVKM.

This chain uses TRBV19 with TRBJ1-1, with D perhaps TRBD1 (6 bases). Germline V gene lookup returns CDR1 LNHDA and CDR2 SQIVND (reference sequence). The CDR3 extends over 14 amino acids. The V end lost 3 bases, the J end lost 3 bases, and 11 bases lay between the germline ends. Written as DNA, the CDR3 is TGTGCCAGTAGTATTCAACAGGGCTACACTGAAGCTTTCTTT. This encodes CASSIQQGYTEAFF.

A note on this clone: Other DNA sequences in the same sample also yield this CDR3. The J gene is TRBJ1-4, the V gene TRBV28; D remains ambiguous. The CDR3 runs 11 residues. Trimming shortened V by 3 bases and J by 7 bases, and 3 bases separated the two germline ends. From germline, CDR1 is MDHEN and CDR2 SYDVKM. DNA of the CDR3: TGTGCCAGCAGTTTTGGTGAAAAACTGTTTTTT. This sequence encodes CASSFGEKLFF.

This chain uses TRBV27 with TRBJ1-6; D gene ambiguous. Germline assignment: CDR1 MNHEY and CDR2 SMNVEV (reference sequence). The ends were cut back, 3 bases at V and 9 bases at J, with 12 bases in the middle. The CDR3 covers 14 residues. CDR3 nucleotides: TGTGCCAGCAGTTTGGTTGGGATCGGTTCACCCCTCCACTTT. Residues: CASSLVGIGSPLHF.

V usage is TRBV27 and J usage is TRBJ2-1; possibly TRBD2 for D (6 bases). The CDR3 covers 12 residues. V lost 6 bases and J lost 9, with 12 bases in between. Per the germline V gene, CDR1 is MNHEY and CDR2 is SMNVEV (reference sequence). CDR3 coding DNA: TGTGCCAGCAGGTCAGGGCGGGGTGAGCAGTTCTTC. Its translation: CASRSGRGEQFF.

The genes are TRBV11-2 and TRBJ1-4; TRBD1 matches at 8 bases. J lost 7 bases, V lost 0 bases, and 4 bases had no gene match. Germline assignment: CDR1 SGHAT and CDR2 FQNNGV. CDR3 length equals 15 residues. The DNA for the CDR3 is TGTGCCAGCAGCTTAGAATACAGGGGGGGTGAAAAACTGTTTTTT. This encodes CASSLEYRGGEKLFF.

The chain combines TRBV30 with TRBJ2-1; 8 bases are shared with TRBD1. Trimming at V came to 4 bases and at J to 7 bases, leaving 12 bases not matched to a gene. This CDR3 has 15 residues. Germline V lookup: CDR1 GTSNPN, CDR2 SVGIG (reference sequence). This CDR3 is CAWKTLQGALNEQFF. Here the CDR3 DNA reads TGTGCCTGGAAAACTCTTCAGGGGGCGTTAAATGAGCAGTTCTTC.

The gene calls are TRBV5-6 and TRBJ2-7, with 8 bases that match TRBD1. Germline CDR1 is SGHDT and CDR2 is YYEEEE. V was pared by 4 bases and J by 3 bases, with 6 bases of the junction left unmatched. CDR3 length: 14 residues. Here the CDR3 DNA reads TGTGCCAGCAGCCAGACAGGGGCCAGCTACGAGCAGTACTTC. Translating it yields CASSQTGASYEQYF.

The V and J genes are TRBV19 and TRBJ2-5; TRBD1 aligns across 9 bases. Trimming cost V 5 bases and J 2 bases; bases outside gene matches: 6. CDR3 length: 15 residues. CDR1 is LNHDA, CDR2 SQIVND, per germline (reference sequence). The CDR3, as DNA: TGTGCCAGTAGTTTCGGGACAGGGCTGCAAGAGACCCAGTACTTC. Translated, it gives CASSFGTGLQETQYF.

The table lists this clone with a few counts. The V gene is TRBV28, the J gene TRBJ1-1; maybe TRBD1 (5 bases). Germline CDR1 reads MDHEN; CDR2 reads SYDVKM. This CDR3 contains 15 residues. The V end lost 1 base, the J end lost 0 bases, and 9 bases lay between the germline ends. CDR3: CASSLSGQLNTEAFF. In nucleotides, the CDR3 is TGTGCCAGCAGTTTATCGGGGCAGCTGAACACTGAAGCTTTCTTT.

The rearrangement links TRBV9 to TRBJ1-1; D is unclear. V was shortened by 0 bases and J by 1 base, with 7 bases between the two germline ends. Germline V gene lookup returns CDR1 SGDLS and CDR2 YYNGEE. CDR3 length: 14 amino acids. Written as DNA, the CDR3 is TGTGCCAGCAGCGTAGAGTCTGGGAACACTGAAGCTTTCTTT. Translating it yields CASSVESGNTEAFF. The variable domain in full, with the rest retrieved from reference TRBV9 and TRBJ1-1, is DSGVTQTPKHLITATGQRVTLRCSPRSGDLSVYWYQQSLDQGLQFLIQYYNGEERAKGNILERFSAQQFPDLHSELNLSSLELGDSALYFCASSVESGNTEAFFGQGTRLTVV.

The V gene is TRBV13, the J gene TRBJ2-4; D is unresolved. The CDR3 is 12 residues long. Trimming took off 7 bases at V and 4 bases at J, with 8 bases between the two ends. Germline-derived CDR1 and CDR2 are PRHDT and FYEKMQ (reference sequence). The CDR3 region has the DNA TGTGCCAGCACCAGCAGGAAAAACATTCAGTACTTC. The encoded protein is CASTSRKNIQYF.

The chain's CDR3 is CASSLGYGYNEQFF. DNA of the CDR3: TGTGCCAGCAGCTTGGGTTATGGATACAATGAGCAGTTCTTC. This sequence joins TRBV5-6 and TRBJ2-1; D gene unclear. CDR3 length: 14 amino acids. Germline lookup yields CDR1 SGHDT and CDR2 YYEEEE. V lost 0 bases, J lost 4 bases, and 8 bases lay in between.

The chain uses TRBV6-5 and TRBJ2-7, with D hard to call. The V gene's germline CDR1 is MNHEY and CDR2 SVGAGI. This CDR3 has 13 residues. V was trimmed by 6 bases and J by 1 base, leaving 10 bases between them. The CDR3 loop reads CASSFSRSYEQYF. Written as DNA, the CDR3 is TGTGCCAGCAGCTTTTCCCGGTCCTACGAGCAGTACTTC.

J is TRBJ2-7 and V is TRBV27; 13 bases agree with TRBD2. The CDR3 extends over 18 amino acids. The V gene's germline CDR1 is MNHEY and CDR2 SMNVEV (reference sequence). V gave up 4 bases and J gave up 4 bases; unmatched junction bases: 13. CDR3 in amino acids: CASSSTELAGGPGYEQYF. In nucleotides, the CDR3 is TGTGCCAGCAGTTCCACCGAACTAGCGGGAGGGCCTGGGTACGAGCAGTACTTC.